This T cell receptor (beta chain) is drawn from a study of T cells in Graves' hyperthyroidism and ophthalmopathy. This clonotype was counted ten times or more. Its antigen is not identified. Deletions cut 3 bases from V and 7 bases from J, with 12 bases between. The CDR3 extends over 13 amino acids. Germline-derived CDR1 and CDR2 are SNHLY and FYNNEI. Under 3 months was the duration of disease in ophthalmopathy patients, who also had a Clinical Activity Score of at least 3 and a NOSPECS grade of at least 4. The authors took PBMCs from over 8.5 ml fresh peripheral blood. What was amplified from RNA transcripts were TCR beta CDR3 regions. TCR CDR3 underwent first-round RT-PCR with the HTBI primer set. MiXCR was run by TCRdb on the multiplex PCR reads, yielding one entry per CDR3 protein. The profile shows 500,000 or so distinct CDR3 sequences, about 15% of them singletons. Study-wide results and caveats: A model built on 13 V-J features separated ophthalmopathy from stable hyperthyroidism. Most thyroid clonotypes that were expanded above 0.001 also turned up in blood.

V usage is TRBV2 and J usage is TRBJ2-5; unclear D gene. The sequence came from a woman aged 18-29 years with Graves' ophthalmopathy. The sequencing input was blood. Written as DNA, the CDR3 is TGTGCCAGCAGTGAGACACCTGTGGGGACCCAGTACTTC. Encoded protein: CASSETPVGTQYF.